Shown below are 15 T cell receptor beta chains from a single sample sequenced in a study of CD8 T cells in Susac syndrome. RNA, at roughly 0.45 to 1 ug, was reverse transcribed with random hexamers. TCRdb re-called the immunoSEQ multiplex PCR reads with MiXCR, one entry per CDR3 protein. The sample contains roughly 200,000 distinct CDR3 sequences, 95% of which appear only once. The sample taken for sequencing was CD8+ T cells from PBMCs. These receptors came from a human donor with multiple sclerosis.

J is TRBJ1-1 and V is TRBV27; 7 bases agree with TRBD1. The trim removed 6 bases at V and 11 bases at J, leaving 6 bases unmatched. The CDR3 consists of 11 residues. Germline V gives CDR1 MNHEY, CDR2 SMNVEV (reference sequence). CDR3 region: CASRYQGVAFF. CDR3 DNA: TGTGCCAGCAGGTACCAGGGGGTTGCTTTCTTT.

CDR3 DNA: TGCGCCAGCAGCCAAGAGTCCTTGGCTCAGCCCCAGCATTTT. Amino acid sequence: CASSQESLAQPQHF. The chain combines TRBV4-1 with TRBJ1-5; D not certain. V was shortened by 0 bases and J by 6 bases, with 9 bases between the two germline ends. The CDR3 is 14 residues long. Germline assignment: CDR1 MGHRA and CDR2 YSYEKL.

The chain is built from TRBV13 and TRBJ2-1; D might be TRBD2 (6 bases). CDR3 size: 15 residues. V was pared by 3 bases and J by 3 bases, with 12 bases between. Germline V gene data show CDR1 as PRHDT and CDR2 as FYEKMQ (reference sequence). The DNA for the CDR3 is TGTGCCAGCAGCTTCAACGCGGGACTCTACAATGAGCAGTTCTTC. Its translation is CASSFNAGLYNEQFF. The full variable domain, with the rest looked up from reference TRBV13 and TRBJ2-1, is AAGVIQSPRHLIKEKRETATLKCYPIPRHDTVYWYQQGPGQDPQFLISFYEKMQSDKGSIPDRFSAQQFSDYHSELNMSSLELGDSALYFCASSFNAGLYNEQFFGPGTRLTVL.

The genes are TRBV7-9 and TRBJ1-2; D perhaps matches TRBD1 (5 bases). V lost 2 bases and J lost 6, with 13 bases in between. This CDR3 is 14 amino acids long. Germline-derived CDR1 and CDR2 are SEHNR and FQNEAQ (reference sequence). CDR3 residues: CASSLFVGTDGYTF. The CDR3 DNA follows: TGTGCCAGCAGCTTATTTGTCGGGACGGATGGCTACACCTTC.

This chain connects TRBV6-6 to TRBJ1-5, with D unclear. This CDR3 is 12 amino acids long. Trimming left V 8 bases short and J 3 bases short, with 8 bases between. In germline, CDR1 is MNHNY, CDR2 SVGAGI (reference sequence). CDR3 residues: CASWGNNQPQHF. The DNA for the CDR3 is TGTGCCAGCTGGGGAAACAATCAGCCCCAGCATTTT.

J is TRBJ2-6 and V is TRBV30; D remains unclear. Trimming removed 1 base from V and 4 bases from J, with 8 bases in between. Per germline, CDR1 GTSNPN and CDR2 SVGIG (reference sequence). The CDR3 length is 14 residues. CDR3 coding DNA: TGTGCCTGGAGTGGACTGAGGGGGGCCAACGTCCTGACTTTC. It yields the protein CAWSGLRGANVLTF.

The chain joins TRBV28 to TRBJ2-1; 7 bases fit TRBD1. CDR3 length: 15 residues. Germline V gene lookup returns CDR1 MDHEN and CDR2 SYDVKM. V lost 4 bases to trimming and J lost 10 bases; unmatched junction nucleotides: 13. The CDR3 region is CASSSRDSPTLEQFF. In nucleotides, the CDR3 is TGTGCCAGCAGTTCTCGGGACAGCCCTACTCTAGAGCAGTTCTTC.

The rearrangement joins TRBV7-2 to TRBJ1-6; D is uncertain. Germline V gives CDR1 SGHTA, CDR2 FQGNSA. The CDR3 has 14 residues. Trimming cost V 5 bases and J 8 bases, with 13 bases left between them. Here the CDR3 DNA reads TGTGCCAGCAGCCTCTGTCCCTCCCATTCACCCCTCCACTTT. Amino acids: CASSLCPSHSPLHF.

The rearrangement uses TRBV3-1 and TRBJ2-3; D call uncertain. CDR3 size: 15 residues. The germline CDR1 and CDR2 sequences are LGHDT and YNNKEL (reference sequence). V lost 0 bases and J lost 6, with 13 bases in between. The CDR3 sequence is CASSQEDWSSDTQYF. The CDR3 DNA follows: TGTGCCAGCAGCCAAGAAGACTGGTCATCCGATACGCAGTATTTT.

This chain links TRBV7-9 with TRBJ2-5; 10 bases match TRBD1. CDR1 SEHNR and CDR2 FQNEAQ come from the germline V gene (reference sequence). The CDR3 has 17 residues. Trimming at V came to 4 bases and at J to 5 bases, leaving 13 bases not matched to a gene. The CDR3 DNA reads as TGTGCCAGCAGCTCCCCCCGAGGACAGGGGGATCGGGAGACCCAGTACTTC. Translating it yields CASSSPRGQGDRETQYF.

V usage is TRBV5-6 and J usage is TRBJ2-2; D may be TRBD1 or TRBD2 (5 bases each). CDR1 is SGHDT, CDR2 YYEEEE, per germline. V lost 2 bases and J lost 5, with 7 bases in between. This CDR3 has 13 residues. The CDR3 here is CASSFWGTGELFF. In DNA form, the CDR3 reads TGTGCCAGCAGCTTTTGGGGGACCGGGGAGCTGTTTTTT.

The chain employs TRBV2 and TRBJ1-4, with D possibly TRBD1 on 6 matching bases. The CDR3 is made up of 16 amino acids. The V gene's germline CDR1 is SNHLY and CDR2 FYNNEI. V lost 2 bases and J lost 0, with 10 bases in between. The CDR3 DNA reads as TGTGCCAGCAGTGAACCCCCAGGGGCAACTAATGAAAAACTGTTTTTT. Its translation is CASSEPPGATNEKLFF.

The gene calls are TRBV7-3 and TRBJ2-1; the D call may be TRBD1 or TRBD2 (5 bases each). In germline, CDR1 is SGHTA, CDR2 FQGTGA. The length of the CDR3 is 15 residues. V shed 5 bases and J shed 0 bases, with 11 bases lying between them. CDR3 DNA: TGTGCCAGCAGCAGACCAGGGAGCTCCTACAATGAGCAGTTCTTC. Encoded protein: CASSRPGSSYNEQFF.

This chain uses TRBV28 with TRBJ2-1; D might be TRBD1 or TRBD2, each matching 5 bases. V lost 5 bases, J lost 14 bases, and 16 bases lay in between. The CDR3 runs 12 residues. CDR1 is MDHEN, CDR2 SYDVKM, per germline. The CDR3 nucleotides read TGTGCCAGCAGTCATCCGGGACGTGAAAAGTTCTTC. Protein product: CASSHPGREKFF.

This chain joins TRBV20-1 and TRBJ1-2; TRBD1 agrees at 9 bases. CDR3 length equals 14 residues. V shed 6 bases and J 2 bases; nucleotides not matched to a gene: 7. Germline values: CDR1 DFQATT, CDR2 SNEGSKA (reference sequence). CDR3 nucleotides: TGCAGTGCCCGAGACAGGGGGTTCAACTATGGCTACACCTTC. Encoded protein: CSARDRGFNYGYTF.